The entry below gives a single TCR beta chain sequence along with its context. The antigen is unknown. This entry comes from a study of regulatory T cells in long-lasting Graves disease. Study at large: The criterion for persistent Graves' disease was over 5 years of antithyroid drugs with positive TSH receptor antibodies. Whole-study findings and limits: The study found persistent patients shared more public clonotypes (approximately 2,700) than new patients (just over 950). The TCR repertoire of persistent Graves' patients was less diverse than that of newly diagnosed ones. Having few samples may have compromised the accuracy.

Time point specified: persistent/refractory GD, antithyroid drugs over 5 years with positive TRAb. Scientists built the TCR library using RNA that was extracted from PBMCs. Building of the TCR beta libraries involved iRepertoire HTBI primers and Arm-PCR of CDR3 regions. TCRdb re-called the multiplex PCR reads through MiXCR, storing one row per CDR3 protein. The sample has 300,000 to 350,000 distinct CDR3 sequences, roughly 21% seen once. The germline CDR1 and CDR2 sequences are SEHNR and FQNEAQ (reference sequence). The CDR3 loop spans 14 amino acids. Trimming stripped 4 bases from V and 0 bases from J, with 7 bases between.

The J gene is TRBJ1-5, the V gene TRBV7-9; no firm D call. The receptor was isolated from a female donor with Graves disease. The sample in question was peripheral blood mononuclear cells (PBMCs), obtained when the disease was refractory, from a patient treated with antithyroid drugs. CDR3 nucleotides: TGTGCCAGCAGCTCTACAGTTAGCAATCAGCCCCAGCATTTT. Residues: CASSSTVSNQPQHF.